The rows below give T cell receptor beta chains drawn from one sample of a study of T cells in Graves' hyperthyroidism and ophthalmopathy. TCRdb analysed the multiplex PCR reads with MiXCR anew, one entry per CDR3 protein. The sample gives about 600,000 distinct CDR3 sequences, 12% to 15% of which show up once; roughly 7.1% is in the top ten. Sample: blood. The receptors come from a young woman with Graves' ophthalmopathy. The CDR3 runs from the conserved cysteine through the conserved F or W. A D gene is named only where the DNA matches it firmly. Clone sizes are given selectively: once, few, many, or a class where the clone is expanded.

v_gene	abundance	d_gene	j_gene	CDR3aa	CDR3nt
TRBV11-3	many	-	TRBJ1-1	CASSFRGTNTEAFF	TGTGCCAGCAGCTTTCGGGGAACGAACACTGAAGCTTTCTTT
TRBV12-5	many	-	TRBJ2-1	CASGPSPSSAEQFF	TGTGCTAGTGGTCCGTCCCCTTCTAGCGCTGAGCAGTTCTTC
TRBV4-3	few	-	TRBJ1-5	CASSQDWGGSNQPQHF	TGCGCCAGCAGCCAAGATTGGGGGGGCAGTAATCAGCCCCAGCATTTT
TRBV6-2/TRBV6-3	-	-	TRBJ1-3	CASSRPGQTINTIYF	TGTGCCAGCAGCCGACCGGGACAAACGATCAACACCATATATTTT
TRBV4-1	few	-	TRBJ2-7	CASSQVGLATWEQYF	TGCGCCAGCAGCCAAGTGGGACTTGCGACATGGGAGCAGTACTTC
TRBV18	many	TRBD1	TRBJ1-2	CASSPTGTDYGYTF	TGTGCCAGCTCCCCCACGGGGACAGACTATGGCTACACCTTC
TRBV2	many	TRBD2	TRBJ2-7	CASSGEGTSGGKGYEQYF	TGTGCCAGCAGTGGCGAGGGGACTAGCGGAGGGAAGGGTTACGAGCAGTACTTC
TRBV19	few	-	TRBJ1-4	CASSLRSYNEKLFF	TGTGCCAGTAGTCTCCGGTCATATAATGAAAAACTGTTTTTT
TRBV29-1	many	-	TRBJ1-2	CSVEVGNGYTF	TGCAGCGTTGAAGTGGGAAATGGCTACACCTTC
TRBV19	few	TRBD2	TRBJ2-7	CASSLRTSGLIEQYF	TGTGCCAGTAGTCTCCGGACTAGCGGGCTCATCGAGCAGTACTTC
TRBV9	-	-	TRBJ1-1	CASSLHDGNTEAFF	TGTGCCAGCAGCCTCCACGACGGGAACACTGAAGCTTTCTTT
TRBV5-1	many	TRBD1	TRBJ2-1	CASSWDSSREQFF	TGCGCCAGCAGCTGGGACAGTTCACGGGAGCAGTTCTTC
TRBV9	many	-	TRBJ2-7	CASSVVPGDYEQYF	TGTGCCAGCAGCGTAGTCCCAGGAGACTACGAGCAGTACTTC
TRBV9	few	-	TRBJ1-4	CASSDRGSNEKLFF	TGTGCCAGCAGCGACCGGGGCTCAAATGAAAAACTGTTTTTT
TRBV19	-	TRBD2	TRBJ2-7	CATQTAAGDYEQYF	TGTGCCACCCAAACCGCCGCGGGAGACTACGAGCAGTACTTC
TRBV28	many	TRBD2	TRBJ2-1	CASSSTSGRSYNEQFF	TGTGCCAGCAGTTCGACTAGCGGGAGGTCCTACAATGAGCAGTTCTTC
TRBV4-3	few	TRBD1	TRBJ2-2	CASSQDRGQGKSNTGELFF	TGCGCCAGCAGCCAAGATCGGGGACAGGGAAAATCAAACACCGGGGAGCTGTTTTTT
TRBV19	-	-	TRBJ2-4	CATTDWRDKNIQYF	TGTGCCACCACAGACTGGCGGGACAAAAACATTCAGTACTTC
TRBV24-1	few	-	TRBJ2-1	CATGDLDADPSYNEQFF	TGTGCCACCGGTGATTTGGACGCGGACCCCTCCTACAATGAGCAGTTCTTC
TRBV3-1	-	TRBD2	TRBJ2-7	CASSQPGLAGEQYF	TGTGCCAGCAGCCAACCGGGACTAGCGGGGGAGCAGTACTTC
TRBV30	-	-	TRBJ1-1	CAWSEVGDEVNTEAFF	TGTGCCTGGAGTGAGGTAGGGGATGAAGTGAACACTGAAGCTTTCTTT
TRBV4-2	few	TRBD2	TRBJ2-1	CASSQDRVAGEQFF	TGTGCCAGCAGCCAAGATCGGGTAGCGGGGGAGCAGTTCTTC